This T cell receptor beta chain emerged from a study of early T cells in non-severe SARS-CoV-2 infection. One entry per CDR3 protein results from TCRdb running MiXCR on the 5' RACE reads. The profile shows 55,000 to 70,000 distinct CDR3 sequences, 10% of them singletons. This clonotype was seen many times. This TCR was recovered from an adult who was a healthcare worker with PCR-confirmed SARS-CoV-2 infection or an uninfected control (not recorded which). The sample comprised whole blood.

The CDR3 loop is CASKGYSGFGELFF. The CDR3 nucleotides are TGTGCCAGCAAGGGGTACTCAGGTTTCGGGGAGCTGTTTTTT. This rearrangement joins TRBV2 to TRBJ2-2; maybe TRBD1 (5 bases). The germline V gene has CDR1 SNHLY and CDR2 FYNNEI. The CDR3 is made up of 14 amino acids. V lost 7 bases, J lost 7 bases, and 16 bases lay in between. Variable domain in full (rest from reference TRBV2 and TRBJ2-2): EPEVTQTPSHQVTQMGQEVILRCVPISNHLYFYWYRQILGQKVEFLVSFYNNEISEKSEIFDDQFSVERPDGSNFTLKIRSTKLEDSAMYFCASKGYSGFGELFFGEGSRLTVL.